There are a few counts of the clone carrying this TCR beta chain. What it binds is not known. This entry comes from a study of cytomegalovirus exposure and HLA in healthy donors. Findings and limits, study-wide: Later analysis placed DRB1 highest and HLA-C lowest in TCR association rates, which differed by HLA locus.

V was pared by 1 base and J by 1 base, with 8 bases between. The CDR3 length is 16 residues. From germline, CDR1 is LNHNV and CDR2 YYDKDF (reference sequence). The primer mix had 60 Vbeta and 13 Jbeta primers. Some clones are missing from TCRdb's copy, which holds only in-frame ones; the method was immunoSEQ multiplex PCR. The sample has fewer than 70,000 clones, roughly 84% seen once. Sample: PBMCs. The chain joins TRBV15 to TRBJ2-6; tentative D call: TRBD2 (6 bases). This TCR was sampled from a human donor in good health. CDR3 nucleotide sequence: TGTGCCACCAGCAGAGGGGGGGTTTCTGGGGCCAACGTCCTGACTTTC. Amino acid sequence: CATSRGGVSGANVLTF.